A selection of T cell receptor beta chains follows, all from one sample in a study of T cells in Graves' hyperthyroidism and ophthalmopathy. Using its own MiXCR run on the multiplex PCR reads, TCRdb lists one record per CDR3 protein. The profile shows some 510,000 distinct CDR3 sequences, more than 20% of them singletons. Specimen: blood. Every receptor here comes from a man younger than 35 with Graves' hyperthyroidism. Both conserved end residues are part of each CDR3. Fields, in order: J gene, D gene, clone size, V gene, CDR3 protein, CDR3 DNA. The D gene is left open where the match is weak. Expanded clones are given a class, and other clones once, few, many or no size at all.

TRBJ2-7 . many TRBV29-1 CSVGGASYEQYF TGCAGCGTTGGGGGGGCGTCCTACGAGCAGTACTTC
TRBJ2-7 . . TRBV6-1 CASRWGGETYEQYF TGTGCCAGCAGATGGGGGGGCGAAACTTACGAGCAGTACTTC
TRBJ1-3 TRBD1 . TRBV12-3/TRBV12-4 CASSPNQGASRNTIYF TGTGCCAGCAGTCCAAATCAGGGGGCGTCGAGAAACACCATATATTTT
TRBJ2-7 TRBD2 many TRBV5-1 CASSLRGGNYEQYF TGCGCCAGCAGCTTGAGGGGAGGGAACTACGAGCAGTACTTC
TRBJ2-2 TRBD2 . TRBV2 CVGRGDRDTGELFF TGTGTCGGCCGGGGGGATCGAGACACCGGGGAGCTGTTTTTT
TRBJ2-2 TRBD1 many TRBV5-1 CASSITPNRGGNTGELFF TGCGCCAGCAGCATAACTCCAAACAGGGGCGGGAACACCGGGGAGCTGTTTTTT
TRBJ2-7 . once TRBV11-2 CASSSPRSHAQYF TGTGCCAGCAGTTCACCCCGATCGCATGCACAGTACTTC
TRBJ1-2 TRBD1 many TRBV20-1 CSANLEGAYGYTF TGCAGTGCTAACCTTGAGGGGGCATATGGCTACACCTTC
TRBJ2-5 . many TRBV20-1 CSATLDTQYF TGCAGTGCTACACTTGATACCCAGTACTTC
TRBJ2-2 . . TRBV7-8 CASSSYAGAGELFF TGTGCCAGCAGCTCGTATGCAGGGGCCGGGGAGCTGTTTTTT
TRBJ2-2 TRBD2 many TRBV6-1 CASSGGLDTGELFF TGTGCCAGCAGTGGGGGACTAGACACCGGGGAGCTGTTTTTT
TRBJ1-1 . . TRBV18 CASSNRGEAFF TGTGCCAGCTCCAACCGGGGAGAAGCTTTCTTT
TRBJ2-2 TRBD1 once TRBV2 CASRGDREVHTGELFF TGTGCCAGCAGGGGGGACAGGGAAGTTCACACCGGGGAGCTGTTTTTT
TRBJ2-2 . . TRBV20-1 CSARKLGGTWTVNTGELFF TGCAGTGCTAGAAAATTGGGGGGTACTTGGACTGTGAACACCGGGGAGCTGTTTTTT
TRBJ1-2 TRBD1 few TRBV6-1 CASSGGQGTGYGYTF TGTGCCAGCAGTGGGGGACAGGGAACGGGCTATGGCTACACCTTC
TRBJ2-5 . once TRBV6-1 CASSPSPPRGAQYF TGTGCCAGCAGTCCTTCACCGCCACGGGGGGCTCAGTACTTC
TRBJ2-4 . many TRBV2 CASTLLAAKNIQYF TGTGCCAGCACCCTTCTGGCAGCCAAAAACATTCAGTACTTC
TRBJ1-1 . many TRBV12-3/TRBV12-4 CASSFGTGEAFF TGTGCCAGCAGTTTTGGGACGGGTGAAGCTTTCTTT
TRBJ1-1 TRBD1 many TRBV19 CASSFQGEYTEAFF TGTGCCAGTAGTTTCCAGGGGGAATACACTGAAGCTTTCTTT
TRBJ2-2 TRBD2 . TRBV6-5 CASSFLAGEGGELFF TGTGCCAGTAGTTTCTTAGCGGGAGAGGGCGGGGAGCTGTTTTTT
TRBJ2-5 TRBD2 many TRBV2 CASSSIAGGPKTQYF TGTGCCAGCAGTTCTATAGCGGGGGGGCCAAAGACCCAGTACTTC
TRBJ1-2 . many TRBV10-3 CAISETANYGYTF TGTGCCATCAGTGAGACAGCTAACTATGGCTACACCTTC
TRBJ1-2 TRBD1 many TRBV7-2 CASSLLGGWDGYTF TGTGCCAGCAGCTTATTAGGGGGCTGGGATGGCTACACCTTC
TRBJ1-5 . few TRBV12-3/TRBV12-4 CASSLVGNGNQPQHF TGTGCCAGCAGTTTAGTGGGTAATGGCAATCAGCCCCAGCATTTT
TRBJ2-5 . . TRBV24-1 CATSRRAGGETQYF TGTGCCACCAGCCGGAGGGCAGGCGGAGAGACCCAGTACTTC
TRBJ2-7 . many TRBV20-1 CSARVLHSYEQYF TGCAGTGCTAGAGTGCTCCACTCCTACGAGCAGTACTTC
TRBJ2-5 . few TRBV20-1 CSARAPTGRETQYF TGCAGTGCTAGAGCCCCGACAGGGAGGGAGACCCAGTACTTC
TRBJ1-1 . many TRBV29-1 CSAPGVVNTEAFF TGCAGCGCCCCGGGCGTTGTGAACACTGAAGCTTTCTTT
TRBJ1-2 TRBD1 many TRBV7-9 CASQILSGQRTGYTF TGTGCCAGTCAAATACTGTCGGGACAGCGAACTGGCTACACCTTC
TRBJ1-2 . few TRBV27 CASRTFPYGYTF TGTGCCAGCCGGACCTTCCCCTATGGCTACACCTTC
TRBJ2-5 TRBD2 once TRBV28 CASRHGLAGGQETQYF TGTGCCAGCAGACACGGACTAGCGGGGGGCCAAGAGACCCAGTACTTC
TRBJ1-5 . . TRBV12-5 CASGLFYQPQHF TGTGCTAGTGGTTTGTTTTATCAGCCTCAGCATTTT
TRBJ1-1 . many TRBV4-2 CASSHLLEWGTEAFF TGTGCCAGCAGCCACCTCCTGGAATGGGGCACTGAAGCTTTCTTT
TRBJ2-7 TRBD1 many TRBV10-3 CAISPGQGAGEQYF TGTGCCATCAGCCCGGGACAGGGGGCCGGCGAGCAGTACTTC
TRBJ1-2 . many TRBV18 CASSPLGDRYGYTF TGTGCCAGCTCACCGCTCGGGGATCGGTATGGCTACACCTTC
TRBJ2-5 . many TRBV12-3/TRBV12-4 CASSSSGTQYF TGTGCCAGCAGCTCTTCCGGGACCCAGTACTTC
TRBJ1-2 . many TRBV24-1 CATQDSLSRYGYTF TGTGCCACCCAGGACAGCCTCAGTCGTTATGGCTACACCTTC
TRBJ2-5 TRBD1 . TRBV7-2 CASSFRDRVGETQYF TGTGCCAGCAGCTTCCGAGACAGGGTGGGGGAGACCCAGTACTTC
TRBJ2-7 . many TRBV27 CASSSIQDSYEQYF TGTGCCAGCAGCTCCATTCAGGATTCCTACGAGCAGTACTTC
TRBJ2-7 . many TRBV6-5 CASSLVPGQGRTEQYF TGTGCCAGCAGTTTGGTTCCCGGGCAGGGGAGGACCGAGCAGTACTTC
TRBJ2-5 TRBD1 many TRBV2 CACRDRDHETQYF TGTGCCTGCCGGGACAGGGATCACGAGACCCAGTACTTC
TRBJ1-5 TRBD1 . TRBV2 CASSDGQETNQPQHF TGTGCCAGCAGTGACGGACAGGAGACCAATCAGCCCCAGCATTTT
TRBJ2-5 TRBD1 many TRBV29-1 CSVDGTGKYQETQYF TGCAGCGTGGACGGGACAGGGAAGTACCAAGAGACCCAGTACTTC
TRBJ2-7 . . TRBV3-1 CASSFSEGISYEQYF TGTGCCAGCAGCTTCAGCGAAGGCATCTCCTACGAGCAGTACTTC
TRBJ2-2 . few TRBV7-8 CASSWYGGAIVTGELFF TGTGCCAGCAGCTGGTACGGGGGCGCGATCGTCACCGGGGAGCTGTTTTTT
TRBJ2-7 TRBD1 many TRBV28 CASSTLGDRADEQYF TGTGCCAGCAGCACATTAGGGGACAGGGCGGACGAGCAGTACTTC
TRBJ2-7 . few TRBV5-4 CASSSKQGRAEQYF TGTGCCAGCAGCTCTAAGCAGGGTCGAGCCGAGCAGTACTTC
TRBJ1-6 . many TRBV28 CASRTGAHSPLHF TGTGCCAGCAGGACAGGAGCCCATTCACCCCTCCACTTT
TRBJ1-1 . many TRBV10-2 CASSEVGRTEAFF TGCGCCAGCAGTGAGGTGGGGAGAACTGAAGCTTTCTTT
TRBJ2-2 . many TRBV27 CASSNQANTGELFF TGTGCCAGCAGTAACCAGGCAAACACCGGGGAGCTGTTTTTT
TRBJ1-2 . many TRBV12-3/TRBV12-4 CASSLQGQAYGYTF TGTGCCAGCAGTTTACAGGGGCAGGCGTATGGCTACACCTTC
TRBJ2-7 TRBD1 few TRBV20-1 CSARISGTGYEQYF TGCAGTGCTAGAATCTCCGGGACAGGGTACGAGCAGTACTTC
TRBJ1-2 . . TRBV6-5 CASSYSIGTGKVYGYTF TGTGCCAGCAGTTACTCGATCGGGACGGGAAAAGTCTATGGCTACACCTTC